One sample yielded the 8 T cell receptor beta chains listed below, sequenced in a study of blood T cell repertoires in COVID-19. The table came from immunoSEQ multiplex PCR; TCRdb's copy has only in-frame clones and leaves some out. This sample has roughly 190,000 clones; roughly four fifths occur once, and the top ten carry about an eighth. Sequenced material: PBMCs or T cells enriched from blood (not recorded which). These receptor sequences come from a man aged 40-49 years who had recovered from COVID-19.

This clone was seen only a few times. The V call is TRBV27, the J call TRBJ1-3, with 9 bases matching TRBD1. CDR1 and CDR2 (germline): MNHEY, SMNVEV (reference sequence). The V gene end was trimmed by 4 bases and the J gene end by 7 bases; junction bases not matched to a gene: 11. The CDR3 length is 16 residues. In DNA, the CDR3 is TGTGCCAGCAGTTCTCTAACAGGGGGCTTTCTGAACACCATATATTTT. This gives the protein CASSSLTGGFLNTIYF.

This clone occurred once. The genes are TRBV3-1 (or the pseudogene TRBV3-2) and TRBJ2-1, with TRBD2 matching 11 bases. The V gene end was trimmed by 4 bases and the J gene end by 7 bases; junction bases not matched to a gene: 9. The CDR3 loop spans 16 amino acids. From germline, CDR1 is LGHDT and CDR2 YNNKEL (reference sequence). The CDR3 bases are TGTGCCAGCAGCCCTATCGGACTAGCGGGTAGTAATGAGCAGTTCTTC. Encoded protein: CASSPIGLAGSNEQFF.

The V call is TRBV14, the J call TRBJ1-1; no firm D call. Germline CDR1 reads SGHDN; CDR2 reads FVKESK. Between the trimmed V and J ends, which lost 4 bases and 4 bases, there was a span of 13 bases. This CDR3 is 14 amino acids long. CDR3 DNA: TGTGCCAGCAGCCCTTTTGCGGGGTCCACTGAAGCTTTCTTT. Its translation is CASSPFAGSTEAFF.

The CDR3 nucleotides read TGTGCCAGCAGCCCTTATAGCGGGAGGACCGATGAGCAGTTCTTC. Amino acid sequence: CASSPYSGRTDEQFF. The chain combines TRBV11-3 with TRBJ2-1; 10 bases align to TRBD2. The V gene's germline CDR1 is SGHNT and CDR2 YENEEA. The CDR3 covers 15 residues. Trimming at V came to 5 bases and at J to 8 bases, leaving 9 bases not matched to a gene.

CDR3 sequence: CASSPPAGTDTQYF. DNA of the CDR3: TGTGCCAGCTCACCACCGGCTGGCACAGATACGCAGTATTTT. V and J are TRBV18 and TRBJ2-3; D not certain. This CDR3 contains 14 residues. Germline CDR1 is KGHSH and CDR2 is LQKENI. The ends were cut back, 0 bases at V and 1 base at J, with 5 bases in the middle.

This clone was found once. This chain's CDR3 is CASSLFTERSAYNEQFF. Written as DNA, the CDR3 is TGTGCCAGCAGCTTATTTACCGAGCGATCAGCCTACAATGAGCAGTTCTTC. The J gene is TRBJ2-1, the V gene TRBV7-6; D not resolved. CDR1 SGHVS and CDR2 FNYEAQ come from the germline V gene. Trimming pared 2 bases from V and 2 bases from J, leaving 16 bases between. This CDR3 has 17 amino acids. The variable domain in full, completed from reference TRBV7-6 and TRBJ2-1, reads GAGVSQSPRYKVTKRGQDVALRCDPISGHVSLYWYRQALGQGPEFLTYFNYEAQQDKSGLPNDRFSAERPEGSISTLTIQRTEQRDSAMYRCASSLFTERSAYNEQFFGPGTRLTVL.

The CDR3 DNA follows: TGTGCCACGTTAATGGGACAGACGAACACCATATATTTT. Its protein product is CATLMGQTNTIYF. The chain links TRBV6-1 to TRBJ1-3, with 7 bases matching TRBD1. The V gene's germline CDR1 is MNHNS and CDR2 SASEGT. The J segment lost 7 bases and the V segment lost 10 bases, leaving 10 bases of the junction unmatched. This CDR3 spans 13 amino acids.

The rearrangement uses TRBV7-2 and TRBJ1-2; D is unclear. Trimming left V 5 bases short and J 5 bases short, with 15 bases between. Germline V gene lookup returns CDR1 SGHTA and CDR2 FQGNSA. The CDR3 is 14 residues long. The CDR3 DNA follows: TGTGCCAGCAGCCTCATGAGGGCGGGTTATGGCTACACCTTC. It translates to CASSLMRAGYGYTF.